What follows are 8 T cell receptor beta chains derived from one specimen sequenced in a study of blood T cell repertoires in COVID-19. Data came from immunoSEQ multiplex PCR; TCRdb stores just in-frame clones and leaves some out. The table lists about 46,000 clones, around 85% of them singletons. Specimen: peripheral blood. Receptor source: a human donor in a cohort sampled during active COVID-19. The donor label of this sample is uncertain.

The chain is built from TRBV5-1 and TRBJ2-3, with 7 nucleotides matching TRBD2. Germline trimming cut 5 bases from V and 3 bases from J; bases unmatched to any gene: 6. This CDR3 spans 14 amino acids. In germline, CDR1 is SGHRS, CDR2 YFSETQ. The DNA of the CDR3 is TGCGCCAGCAGTTGGACTAGTGAGACAGATACGCAGTATTTT. It specifies CASSWTSETDTQYF.

V and J are TRBV21-1 and TRBJ1-1; the table's D gene call, TRBD1, was not cross checked with the DNA. TRBV21-1 is labeled a pseudogene. CDR3 length: 12 residues. Here the CDR3 reads CASNNRDTEAFF. The DNA for the CDR3 is TGTGCCAGCAACAACAGGGACACTGAAGCTTTCTTT.

V is TRBV7-2 and J is TRBJ1-2, with a possible D match to TRBD1 (6 bases). This CDR3 has 14 residues. From germline, CDR1 is SGHTA and CDR2 FQGNSA. V was clipped by 7 bases and J by 8 bases, with 20 bases between them. Here the CDR3 reads CASTRTELKGGYTF. The CDR3, as DNA: TGTGCCAGCACAAGGACAGAGTTAAAGGGCGGCTACACCTTC.

In nucleotides, the CDR3 is TGTGCCAGTCAGCTTTGGAGGGCTGACACCTTC. This translates into CASQLWRADTF. The gene calls are TRBV7-5 and TRBJ1-2. TRBV7-5 is classified as a pseudogene. CDR3 length: 11 amino acids.

This chain uses TRBV18 with TRBJ1-6; tentatively, D is TRBD1 (5 bases). Trimming cost V 5 bases and J 8 bases, with 16 bases left between them. CDR3 length: 15 residues. In germline, CDR1 is KGHSH, CDR2 LQKENI. CDR3 in amino acids: CASSSPGGDYSPLHF. For the CDR3, the DNA is TGTGCCAGCTCATCCCCCGGAGGGGATTATTCACCCCTCCACTTT.

The rearrangement joins TRBV7-2 to TRBJ2-1, with TRBD2 matching 8 bases. CDR3 length equals 16 residues. The germline V gene encodes CDR1 SGHTA and CDR2 FQGNSA. The junction had 5 bases not matched to a gene; V was cut back by 2 bases and J by 2 bases. The CDR3 loop is CASSLFVGGAYNEQFF. The CDR3 region has the DNA TGTGCCAGCAGCTTATTTGTCGGGGGGGCCTACAATGAGCAGTTCTTC.

This clone has just one count. The rearrangement uses TRBV30 and TRBJ1-4, with TRBD1 as a possible D gene (5 bases). Trimming shortened V by 7 bases and J by 1 base, and 13 bases separated the two germline ends. CDR1 and CDR2 (germline): GTSNPN, SVGIG (reference sequence). This CDR3 has 14 amino acids. CDR3 in DNA: TGTGCCTTAGAGACAGAAAGAACTAATGAAAAACTGTTTTTT. This translates into CALETERTNEKLFF.

The chain carries TRBV5-1 and TRBJ2-1; possible D gene TRBD2, 6 bases. The V gene lost 1 base and the J gene lost 5 bases, with 16 bases spanning the gap. The CDR3 is made up of 16 amino acids. Germline CDR1 reads SGHRS; CDR2 reads YFSETQ. DNA of the CDR3: TGCGCCAGCAGCTTGTACGGCGGGAATCCTAACAATGAGCAGTTCTTC. Translated, it gives CASSLYGGNPNNEQFF.